This passage covers 23 T cell receptor beta chains from one sample sequenced in a study of T cell clonotyping in hematopoietic cell transplantation. TCRdb's table, derived via immunoSEQ multiplex PCR, lists solely in-frame clones and lacks some. Counted here are 20,000 or so clones, 70% to 85% occurring once; the ten biggest clones make up about 14%. The sequenced sample consisted of peripheral blood mononuclear cells. All receptors come from a man aged 60 to 69 in good health. Some clones in this sample may be carry-over from other donors' samples.

The rearrangement joins TRBV7-2 to TRBJ1-3; 9 nucleotides align to TRBD1. Unmatched junction bases numbered 5, after V lost 5 bases and J lost 0 bases. The germline V gene encodes CDR1 SGHTA and CDR2 FQGNSA. There are 16 residues in the CDR3. The CDR3 spells CASSMTGGSSGNTIYF. The CDR3, as DNA: TGTGCCAGCAGCATGACAGGGGGTAGCTCTGGAAACACCATATATTTT.

V usage is TRBV30 and J usage is TRBJ1-1; D possibly corresponds to TRBD1 (6 bases). Germline V gene data show CDR1 as GTSNPN and CDR2 as SVGIG (reference sequence). The CDR3 totals 14 residues. Trimming removed 4 bases from V and 6 bases from J, with 18 bases in between. The CDR3 sequence is CAWKSYRVRSEAFF. The CDR3 DNA reads as TGTGCCTGGAAGTCCTACAGGGTTCGCTCTGAAGCTTTCTTT.

The chain carries TRBV30 and TRBJ2-5; perhaps TRBD1 as D (6 bases). Germline CDR1 GTSNPN, CDR2 SVGIG (reference sequence). V gave up 0 bases and J gave up 4 bases, with 12 bases separating them. CDR3 length: 14 amino acids. The CDR3 DNA reads as TGTGCCTGGAGTGTAGGACAGCCAGGAGAGACCCAGTACTTC. Translation gives CAWSVGQPGETQYF.

The rearrangement joins TRBV25-1 to TRBJ2-7, with D possibly TRBD2 on 5 matching bases. CDR1 is MGHDK and CDR2 is SYGVNS in the germline V gene. There are 13 residues in the CDR3. Trimming removed 4 bases at V and 4 bases at J, with 11 bases between. CDR3 sequence reads: CASSVRVHYEQYF. The CDR3 DNA is TGTGCCAGCAGTGTGAGGGTACATTACGAGCAGTACTTC.

The genes are TRBV4-3 and TRBJ2-3; TRBD2 agrees at 14 bases. V lost 1 base and J lost 6; bases outside the gene matches: 9. This CDR3 is 18 amino acids long. CDR1 is LGHNA, CDR2 YSLEER, per germline. CDR3 sequence (DNA): TGCGCCAGCAGCCAAGGACTAGCGGGAGGGCTTTCGGGGGATACGCAGTATTTT. Translated: CASSQGLAGGLSGDTQYF.

Only one count was recorded for this clone. The chain carries TRBV7-2 and TRBJ1-5; maybe TRBD1 (5 bases). This CDR3 comprises 15 residues. The ends were cut back, 3 bases at V and 5 bases at J, with 14 bases in the middle. Germline V lookup: CDR1 SGHTA, CDR2 FQGNSA. CDR3 sequence reads: CASSFELRGDQPQHF. In DNA form, the CDR3 reads TGTGCCAGCAGCTTTGAGCTCCGGGGGGATCAGCCCCAGCATTTT.

The V and J genes are TRBV5-4 and TRBJ2-3, with 7 positions matching TRBD2. CDR3 size: 16 residues. Germline CDR1 and CDR2: SGHNT and YYREEE (reference sequence). The J segment lost 1 base and the V segment lost 3 bases, leaving 8 bases of the junction unmatched. CDR3 in amino acids: CASSSRLAPRTDTQYF. For the CDR3, the DNA is TGTGCCAGCAGCTCGCGACTAGCTCCTCGCACAGATACGCAGTATTTT.

This clone is medium-sized (0.01 to 0.1%). V is TRBV5-6 and J is TRBJ2-1; tentative D call: TRBD2 (5 bases). This CDR3 is built from 14 residues. Germline loops: CDR1 SGHDT, CDR2 YYEEEE. Trimming shortened V by 6 bases and J by 8 bases, and 18 bases separated the two germline ends. CDR3 nucleotides: TGTGCCAGCAACCCCTGGGGAGAGCGAGATGAGCAGTTCTTC. This translates into CASNPWGERDEQFF. Based on the CDR3 plus reference TRBV5-6 and TRBJ2-1, the full variable domain is DAGVTQSPTHLIKTRGQQVTLRCSPKSGHDTVSWYQQALGQGPQFIFQYYEEEERQRGNFPDRFSGHQFPNYSSELNVNALLLGDSALYLCASNPWGERDEQFFGPGTRLTVL.

V gene TRBV7-9 combines with J gene TRBJ1-1, with unresolved D. V was shortened by 0 bases and J by 1 base, with 9 bases between the two germline ends. This CDR3 region has 15 residues. Germline lookup yields CDR1 SEHNR and CDR2 FQNEAQ (reference sequence). The CDR3 region is CASSLAGGWNTEAFF. The CDR3 nucleotides are TGTGCCAGCAGCTTAGCGGGAGGGTGGAACACTGAAGCTTTCTTT.

The chain has TRBV25-1 and TRBJ2-2; possibly TRBD1 for D (5 bases). Germline V gene lookup returns CDR1 MGHDK and CDR2 SYGVNS. This CDR3 has 16 residues. The V gene lost 9 bases and the J gene lost 1 base, with 18 bases spanning the gap. CDR3 residues: CASSSAPTENTGELFF. CDR3 sequence (DNA): TGTGCCAGTAGTAGTGCCCCGACAGAGAACACCGGGGAGCTGTTTTTT.

V usage is TRBV21-1 and J usage is TRBJ1-2. TRBV21-1 is annotated as a pseudogene. The CDR3 is 15 residues long. The CDR3 nucleotides read TGTGCCAGCAGCGCCCTACGGGGGAGGAACTATGGCTACACCTTC. Encoded protein: CASSALRGRNYGYTF.

This chain joins TRBV5-5 and TRBJ1-6, with 12 bases identical to TRBD1. V lost 0 bases, J lost 10 bases, and 2 bases stayed unmatched. In germline, CDR1 is SGHKS, CDR2 YYEKEE (reference sequence). CDR3 length: 15 residues. The CDR3 nucleotides are TGTGCCAGCAGCTTGGCCGGGACAGGGGGCTCACCCCTCCACTTT. It yields the protein CASSLAGTGGSPLHF.

This chain connects TRBV6-5 to TRBJ1-1; D gene ambiguous. Germline V gene lookup returns CDR1 MNHEY and CDR2 SVGAGI. V lost 6 bases, J lost 1 base, and 12 bases lay in between. This CDR3 region has 14 residues. In nucleotides, the CDR3 is TGTGCCAGCAGGTGGGTGGGCTCGAACACTGAAGCTTTCTTT. It translates to CASRWVGSNTEAFF.

The chain carries TRBV19 and TRBJ1-1; D uncertain. Germline values: CDR1 LNHDA, CDR2 SQIVND (reference sequence). The CDR3 is 12 amino acids. Trimming left V 4 bases short and J 3 bases short, with 6 bases between. For the CDR3, the DNA is TGTGCCAGTAGTAAGGGAGACACTGAAGCTTTCTTT. Amino acids: CASSKGDTEAFF.

The J gene is TRBJ1-6, the V gene TRBV6-5; D gene unclear. Looked up from germline, CDR1 is MNHEY and CDR2 is SVGAGI. The CDR3 sequence is 15 residues long. V lost 5 bases to trimming and J lost 7 bases, with 15 bases between them. The CDR3 DNA reads as TGTGCCAGCAGTCCCCAGCGATCTGGGAATTCACCCCTCCACTTT. This translates into CASSPQRSGNSPLHF.

The V call is TRBV11-2, the J call TRBJ2-2; D not certain. Trimming cost V 0 bases and J 0 bases, with 5 bases left between them. Germline CDR1 SGHAT, CDR2 FQNNGV. The CDR3 spans 15 residues. CDR3 bases: TGTGCCAGCAGCTTAGATTCGTCGAACACCGGGGAGCTGTTTTTT. Translation: CASSLDSSNTGELFF.

The chain employs TRBV30 and TRBJ1-2; 7 nucleotides align to TRBD1. CDR1 GTSNPN and CDR2 SVGIG come from the germline V gene (reference sequence). The V gene end was trimmed by 2 bases and the J gene end by 2 bases; junction bases not matched to a gene: 5. The CDR3 runs to 14 residues. CDR3 in DNA: TGTGCCTGGAGTATAGGAGGGGGCAACTATGGCTACACCTTC. Translated: CAWSIGGGNYGYTF.

The genes are TRBV29-1 and TRBJ1-3; the D is unclear. The germline V gene encodes CDR1 SQVTM and CDR2 ANQGSEA. This CDR3 has 14 amino acids. V lost 3 bases to trimming and J lost 1 base, with 10 bases between them. The CDR3 nucleotides are TGCAGCGTTGAGACGGTTATTTCTGGAAACACCATATATTTT. Translated, it gives CSVETVISGNTIYF. The full variable domain, with the rest looked up from reference TRBV29-1 and TRBJ1-3, is SAVISQKPSRDICQRGTSLTIQCQVDSQVTMMFWYRQQPGQSLTLIATANQGSEATYESGFVIDKFPISRPNLTFSTLTVSNMSPEDSSIYLCSVETVISGNTIYFGEGSWLTVV.

This rearrangement joins TRBV7-9 to TRBJ1-2; D is uncertain. V gave up 5 bases and J gave up 5 bases, with 6 bases separating them. The CDR3 has 11 amino acids. Germline V gives CDR1 SEHNR, CDR2 FQNEAQ (reference sequence). CDR3 coding DNA: TGTGCCAGCAGCCGTGAATATGGCTACACCTTC. It yields the protein CASSREYGYTF.

The J gene is TRBJ2-7, the V gene TRBV6-5, with D perhaps matching TRBD1 or TRBD2 (6 bases each). Trimming took 6 bases from V and 0 from J, leaving 15 bases between them. This CDR3 spans 15 amino acids. From germline, CDR1 is MNHEY and CDR2 SVGAGI. The DNA of the CDR3 is TGTGCCAGCAGCCTTAGGGGGGTAGACTCCTACGAGCAGTACTTC. It specifies CASSLRGVDSYEQYF.

The J gene is TRBJ2-5, the V gene TRBV27; tentatively, D is TRBD2 (7 bases). The V gene's germline CDR1 is MNHEY and CDR2 SMNVEV (reference sequence). The CDR3 runs 14 residues. Trimming took off 5 bases at V and 4 bases at J, with 14 bases between the two ends. The CDR3 DNA follows: TGTGCCAGCAGTATTTTAGGGGGGGGAGAGACCCAGTACTTC. Protein sequence: CASSILGGGETQYF.

This sequence joins TRBV7-2 and TRBJ1-2; D call uncertain. Germline CDR1 reads SGHTA; CDR2 reads FQGNSA. Deletions cut 5 bases from V and 3 bases from J, with 16 bases between. The CDR3 contains 15 residues. The CDR3 DNA reads as TGTGCCAGCAGCCCCCCCCCGGCTGCGGACTATGGCTACACCTTC. Encoded protein: CASSPPPAADYGYTF.

The chain links TRBV23-1 to TRBJ1-2; 9 nucleotides align to TRBD1. TRBV23-1 is recorded as an ORF, its role being uncertain. The ends lost 4 bases at V and 0 bases at J; junction bases unmatched: 6. The CDR3 has 16 amino acids. This CDR3 is CASSRDREPTNYGYTF. CDR3 sequence (DNA): TGCGCCAGCAGTCGGGACAGGGAACCGACTAACTATGGCTACACCTTC.